A selection of T cell receptor beta chains follows, all from one sample in a study of T cells in Graves' hyperthyroidism and ophthalmopathy. TCRdb used MiXCR to reprocess the multiplex PCR reads, holding one entry per CDR3 protein. Among 550,000 to 700,000 distinct CDR3 sequences listed, 35% to 55% were seen once. Sequenced input: peripheral blood or thyroid tissue (not recorded which). These receptors were taken from an adult woman with Graves' disease, either hyperthyroidism or ophthalmopathy (not recorded which). CDR3s include the opening cysteine and the closing phenylalanine or tryptophan. A D gene is named only where the DNA matches it firmly. Size is omitted from some rows. Given values are once, few, many or a class for expanded clones.

CDR3aa: CSATTGPPGDTIYF
CDR3nt: TGCAGTGCTACCACTGGCCCTCCCGGGGACACCATATATTTT
abundance: -
j_gene: TRBJ1-3
v_gene: TRBV20-1
d_gene: -
len: 14

CDR3aa: CASSKQVSHSGNTIYF
CDR3nt: TGTGCCAGCAGCAAACAGGTCTCTCACTCTGGAAACACCATATATTTT
abundance: many
j_gene: TRBJ1-3
v_gene: TRBV14
d_gene: -
len: 16

CDR3aa: CASLRTGSNEKLFF
CDR3nt: TGCGCCAGCCTAAGGACAGGGAGTAATGAAAAACTGTTTTTT
abundance: many
j_gene: TRBJ1-4
v_gene: TRBV10-2
d_gene: TRBD1
len: 14

CDR3aa: CASSDGPGGPVF
CDR3nt: TGTGCCAGCAGTGATGGGCCAGGGGGCCCGGTATTT
abundance: many
j_gene: TRBJ1-4
v_gene: TRBV6-1
d_gene: TRBD1
len: 12

CDR3aa: CASSLIGYEQYF
CDR3nt: TGTGCCAGCAGCTTGATAGGCTACGAGCAGTACTTC
abundance: -
j_gene: TRBJ2-7
v_gene: TRBV7-2
d_gene: -
len: 12

CDR3aa: CASSPREGGGGKLFF
CDR3nt: TGTGCCAGCAGCCCTCGAGAAGGGGGTGGGGGAAAACTGTTTTTT
abundance: -
j_gene: TRBJ1-4
v_gene: TRBV7-8
d_gene: -
len: 15

CDR3aa: CASSRQETSSYNSPLHF
CDR3nt: TGTGCCAGCAGTCGACAGGAGACGAGCTCCTATAACTCACCCCTCCACTTT
abundance: -
j_gene: TRBJ1-6
v_gene: TRBV12-3/TRBV12-4
d_gene: -
len: 17

CDR3aa: CASSSRRQETQYF
CDR3nt: TGCGCCAGCAGCTCACGACGCCAAGAGACCCAGTACTTC
abundance: -
j_gene: TRBJ2-5
v_gene: TRBV5-1
d_gene: -
len: 13

CDR3aa: CASRPLTF
CDR3nt: TGTGCCAGCAGACCCCTGACTTTC
abundance: -
j_gene: TRBJ2-6
v_gene: TRBV7-6
d_gene: -
len: 8

CDR3aa: CASSRGGTVGVNQPLHF
CDR3nt: TGTGCCAGTTCCCGAGGGGGCACAGTTGGCGTTAATCAGCCCCTCCACTTT
abundance: -
j_gene: TRBJ1-6
v_gene: TRBV9
d_gene: TRBD1
len: 17

CDR3aa: CASSWQEQGRATTFF
CDR3nt: TGTGCCAGCAGCTGGCAGGAGCAGGGGCGCGCGACAACTTTCTTT
abundance: -
j_gene: TRBJ1-1
v_gene: TRBV5-5
d_gene: -
len: 15

CDR3aa: CSASGGSSYEQYF
CDR3nt: TGCAGTGCTAGTGGCGGCAGCTCCTACGAGCAGTACTTC
abundance: many
j_gene: TRBJ2-7
v_gene: TRBV20-1
d_gene: -
len: 13

CDR3aa: CASSLARASEQYF
CDR3nt: TGTGCCAGCAGCTTAGCGAGGGCTAGCGAGCAGTACTTC
abundance: many
j_gene: TRBJ2-7
v_gene: TRBV7-2
d_gene: -
len: 13

CDR3aa: CASSAVWDGNSPLHF
CDR3nt: TGTGCCAGCAGCGCTGTCTGGGACGGAAATTCACCCCTCCACTTT
abundance: many
j_gene: TRBJ1-6
v_gene: TRBV3-1
d_gene: -
len: 15

CDR3aa: CSVAPGTAYEQYF
CDR3nt: TGCAGCGTTGCCCCCGGGACAGCCTACGAGCAGTACTTC
abundance: -
j_gene: TRBJ2-7
v_gene: TRBV29-1
d_gene: TRBD1
len: 13

CDR3aa: CATSDPGGVGYTF
CDR3nt: TGTGCCACCAGTGATCCGGGGGGCGTTGGCTACACCTTC
abundance: many
j_gene: TRBJ1-2
v_gene: TRBV24-1
d_gene: -
len: 13

CDR3aa: CASSPRTGLGNQPQHF
CDR3nt: TGTGCCAGCAGTCCCCGGACAGGGCTGGGCAATCAGCCCCAGCATTTT
abundance: -
j_gene: TRBJ1-5
v_gene: TRBV2
d_gene: TRBD1
len: 16

CDR3aa: CASSLRGPVTRYGYTF
CDR3nt: TGTGCCAGCAGCCTCAGAGGCCCGGTGACCCGCTATGGCTACACCTTC
abundance: few
j_gene: TRBJ1-2
v_gene: TRBV7-2
d_gene: -
len: 16

CDR3aa: CARGGGDGYTIYF
CDR3nt: TGTGCCAGAGGAGGGGGGGATGGCTACACCATATATTTT
abundance: -
j_gene: TRBJ1-3
v_gene: TRBV2
d_gene: -
len: 13

CDR3aa: CASKRTGNYGYTF
CDR3nt: TGTGCCAGCAAAAGGACAGGGAACTATGGCTACACCTTC
abundance: -
j_gene: TRBJ1-2
v_gene: TRBV12-3/TRBV12-4
d_gene: TRBD1
len: 13

CDR3aa: CASSFWTANGYTF
CDR3nt: TGCGCCAGCAGCTTTTGGACAGCCAATGGCTACACCTTC
abundance: -
j_gene: TRBJ1-2
v_gene: TRBV5-1
d_gene: -
len: 13

CDR3aa: CAISEPRAGGPAEQYF
CDR3nt: TGTGCCATCAGTGAGCCCAGAGCGGGAGGGCCGGCCGAGCAGTACTTC
abundance: -
j_gene: TRBJ2-7
v_gene: TRBV10-3
d_gene: TRBD2
len: 16

CDR3aa: CSAPPGGNEQYF
CDR3nt: TGCAGTGCCCCCCCAGGGGGCAACGAGCAGTACTTC
abundance: many
j_gene: TRBJ2-7
v_gene: TRBV20-1
d_gene: TRBD1
len: 12

CDR3aa: CASRILGRTGELFF
CDR3nt: TGTGCCAGCAGAATTCTAGGGCGGACCGGGGAGCTGTTTTTT
abundance: few
j_gene: TRBJ2-2
v_gene: TRBV28
d_gene: -
len: 14

CDR3aa: CASSANRGSNQPQHF
CDR3nt: TGTGCCAGCAGTGCCAACAGGGGTAGCAATCAGCCCCAGCATTTT
abundance: few
j_gene: TRBJ1-5
v_gene: TRBV25-1
d_gene: TRBD1
len: 15

CDR3aa: CASSLDQGGERNTIYF
CDR3nt: TGTGCCAGCAGCTTAGATCAGGGAGGAGAGCGAAACACCATATATTTT
abundance: many
j_gene: TRBJ1-3
v_gene: TRBV11-2
d_gene: -
len: 16

CDR3aa: CASSVDPAHNTGELFF
CDR3nt: TGTGCCAGCAGCGTAGATCCGGCTCACAACACCGGGGAGCTGTTTTTT
abundance: -
j_gene: TRBJ2-2
v_gene: TRBV9
d_gene: -
len: 16

CDR3aa: CSAIPAWGRGQGVDQPQHF
CDR3nt: TGCAGTGCTATTCCAGCTTGGGGACGAGGACAGGGGGTGGATCAGCCCCAGCATTTT
abundance: many
j_gene: TRBJ1-5
v_gene: TRBV20-1
d_gene: TRBD1
len: 19

CDR3aa: CASSSAGREFYEQYF
CDR3nt: TGTGCCAGCAGCTCGGCTGGGCGGGAGTTCTACGAGCAGTACTTC
abundance: -
j_gene: TRBJ2-7
v_gene: TRBV7-9
d_gene: TRBD2
len: 15

CDR3aa: CASSPWALYGYTF
CDR3nt: TGTGCCAGCTCACCATGGGCCCTCTATGGCTACACCTTC
abundance: -
j_gene: TRBJ1-2
v_gene: TRBV18
d_gene: -
len: 13

CDR3aa: CASSLGPSTGELFF
CDR3nt: TGTGCCAGCAGCTTGGGCCCTTCCACCGGGGAGCTGTTTTTT
abundance: many
j_gene: TRBJ2-2
v_gene: TRBV5-5
d_gene: -
len: 14

CDR3aa: CATWTKDYGYTF
CDR3nt: TGTGCTACCTGGACGAAGGACTATGGCTACACCTTC
abundance: -
j_gene: TRBJ1-2
v_gene: TRBV25-1
d_gene: -
len: 12

CDR3aa: CASGGGGGEQPQHF
CDR3nt: TGTGCCAGCGGAGGGGGGGGCGGGGAGCAGCCCCAGCATTTT
abundance: few
j_gene: TRBJ1-5
v_gene: TRBV2
d_gene: -
len: 14

CDR3aa: CASSLWGSSSYEQYF
CDR3nt: TGTGCCAGCAGCCTATGGGGGTCTAGCTCCTACGAGCAGTACTTC
abundance: many
j_gene: TRBJ2-7
v_gene: TRBV14
d_gene: -
len: 15

CDR3aa: CASSRAVGSQPQHF
CDR3nt: TGTGCCAGCTCCAGAGCCGTCGGTTCTCAGCCCCAGCATTTT
abundance: few
j_gene: TRBJ1-5
v_gene: TRBV7-8
d_gene: -
len: 14

CDR3aa: CSARDPGRDGCTF
CDR3nt: TGCAGTGCTAGGGACCCCGGGAGGGATGGCTGCACCTTC
abundance: -
j_gene: TRBJ1-2
v_gene: TRBV20-1
d_gene: -
len: 13

CDR3aa: CASSQSGTGSGELFF
CDR3nt: TGTGCCAGCAGCCAATCCGGGACAGGCAGCGGGGAGCTGTTTTTT
abundance: many
j_gene: TRBJ2-2
v_gene: TRBV2
d_gene: TRBD1
len: 15

CDR3aa: CASSLGVRQPQHF
CDR3nt: TGTGCCAGCAGCTTAGGGGTTCGGCAGCCCCAGCATTTT
abundance: -
j_gene: TRBJ1-5
v_gene: TRBV11-1
d_gene: -
len: 13

CDR3aa: CASSATGGKFTF
CDR3nt: TGTGCCAGCAGCGCCACAGGGGGCAAGTTCACCTTC
abundance: many
j_gene: TRBJ1-2
v_gene: TRBV9
d_gene: TRBD1
len: 12

CDR3aa: CSATGRGGSDGYTF
CDR3nt: TGCAGCGCAACCGGTCGGGGAGGCTCCGATGGCTACACCTTC
abundance: many
j_gene: TRBJ1-2
v_gene: TRBV29-1
d_gene: -
len: 14

CDR3aa: CASSLVVGPGANVLTF
CDR3nt: TGTGCCAGCAGCTTAGTGGTGGGCCCGGGGGCCAACGTCCTGACTTTC
abundance: -
j_gene: TRBJ2-6
v_gene: TRBV7-3
d_gene: -
len: 16

CDR3aa: CGTRLANYGYTF
CDR3nt: TGTGGCACCAGGTTAGCTAACTATGGCTACACCTTC
abundance: many
j_gene: TRBJ1-2
v_gene: TRBV28
d_gene: -
len: 12

CDR3aa: CATSRDPQLAETQYF
CDR3nt: TGTGCCACCAGCAGAGACCCCCAGCTGGCAGAGACCCAGTACTTC
abundance: few
j_gene: TRBJ2-5
v_gene: TRBV15
d_gene: -
len: 15

CDR3aa: CASSYSATGNTIYF
CDR3nt: TGTGCCAGCAGTTACTCCGCAACTGGAAACACCATATATTTT
abundance: many
j_gene: TRBJ1-3
v_gene: TRBV6-5
d_gene: -
len: 14

CDR3aa: CASSFSQGGYSYEQYF
CDR3nt: TGTGCCAGCAGTTTCTCCCAGGGGGGATACTCCTACGAGCAGTACTTC
abundance: many
j_gene: TRBJ2-7
v_gene: TRBV28
d_gene: -
len: 16

CDR3aa: CASSESWGVGNQPQHF
CDR3nt: TGTGCCAGCAGTGAAAGTTGGGGAGTAGGCAATCAGCCCCAGCATTTT
abundance: -
j_gene: TRBJ1-5
v_gene: TRBV2
d_gene: -
len: 16

CDR3aa: CASSRGGEQFF
CDR3nt: TGTGCCAGTTCGCGGGGTGGAGAGCAGTTCTTC
abundance: few
j_gene: TRBJ2-1
v_gene: TRBV7-2
d_gene: -
len: 11

CDR3aa: CASASNPRGADTQYF
CDR3nt: TGCGCCAGCGCAAGCAACCCAAGGGGGGCAGATACGCAGTATTTT
abundance: many
j_gene: TRBJ2-3
v_gene: TRBV5-1
d_gene: -
len: 15

CDR3aa: CATSPNSGRLGYAEQFF
CDR3nt: TGTGCCACCAGTCCCAACAGTGGCAGGTTAGGATATGCTGAGCAGTTCTTC
abundance: -
j_gene: TRBJ2-1
v_gene: TRBV24-1
d_gene: -
len: 17

CDR3aa: CASHFINSYGYTF
CDR3nt: TGTGCCAGCCACTTCATAAACTCCTATGGCTACACCTTC
abundance: -
j_gene: TRBJ1-2
v_gene: TRBV19
d_gene: -
len: 13

CDR3aa: CASSPPPLTGNTIYF
CDR3nt: TGTGCCAGCTCACCACCTCCGTTGACTGGAAACACCATATATTTT
abundance: few
j_gene: TRBJ1-3
v_gene: TRBV18
d_gene: -
len: 15

CDR3aa: CASRYSEAFF
CDR3nt: TGTGCCAGCAGGTACTCTGAAGCTTTCTTT
abundance: -
j_gene: TRBJ1-1
v_gene: TRBV2
d_gene: -
len: 10